The present T cell receptor beta chain was sequenced within a study of T-cell memory formation after mild COVID-19. Study-level points and caveats: The pre-infection memory compartment contained some responding clones, suggesting cross-reactive memory joined. Whereas later expanders leaned CD4+, clones contracting day 15 to 85 showed a balanced CD4/CD8 makeup.

Comments on this clonotype: Its antigen remains unidentified.

With 2 bases clipped from V and 9 bases from J, the junction kept 10 bases outside the gene matches. The CDR3 spans 16 residues. Germline lookup yields CDR1 KGHDR and CDR2 SFDVKD. TCRdb used MiXCR to reprocess the 5' RACE reads, holding one entry per CDR3 protein. The sample consists of fewer than 550,000 distinct CDR3 sequences, about 19% of them appearing once. The TCR comes from an adult woman who had mild COVID-19 (a few samples of this study predate the infection). Cell type and time point are not known. Source material: PBMCs or a T cell subset sorted from them (not recorded which). This chain joins TRBV24-1 and TRBJ2-2; the match to TRBD1 covers 8 bases. The chain's CDR3 is CATSDSHHQGARELFF. The CDR3 nucleotides are TGTGCCACCAGTGATTCACATCACCAGGGGGCCCGGGAGCTGTTTTTT.